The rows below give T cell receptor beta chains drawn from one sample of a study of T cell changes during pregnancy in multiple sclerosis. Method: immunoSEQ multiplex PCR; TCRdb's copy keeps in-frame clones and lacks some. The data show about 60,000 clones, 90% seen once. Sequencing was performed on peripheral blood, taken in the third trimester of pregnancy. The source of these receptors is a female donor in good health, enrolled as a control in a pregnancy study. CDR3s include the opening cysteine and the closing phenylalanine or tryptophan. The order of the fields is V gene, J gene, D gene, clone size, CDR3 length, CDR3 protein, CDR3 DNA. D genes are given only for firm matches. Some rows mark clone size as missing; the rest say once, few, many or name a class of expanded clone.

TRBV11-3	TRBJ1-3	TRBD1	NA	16	CASSGTGVVSGNTIYF	TGTGCCAGCAGCGGCACAGGGGTAGTATCTGGAAACACCATATATTTT
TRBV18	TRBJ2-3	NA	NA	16	CASSLWTFTSTDTQYF	TGTGCCAGCTCACTATGGACTTTTACTAGCACAGATACGCAGTATTTT
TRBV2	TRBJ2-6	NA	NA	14	CASTPAAGANVLTF	TGTGCCAGCACTCCCGCAGCGGGGGCCAACGTCCTGACTTTC
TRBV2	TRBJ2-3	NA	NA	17	CASSVEARPTGTDTQYF	TGTGCCAGCAGTGTAGAGGCCCGACCGACGGGGACAGATACGCAGTATTTT
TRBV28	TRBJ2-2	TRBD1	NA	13	CAITGGLTGELFF	TGTGCCATTACAGGGGGATTAACCGGGGAGCTGTTTTTT
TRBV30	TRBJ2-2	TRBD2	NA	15	CAWSKLAGAPGELFF	TGTGCCTGGAGTAAACTAGCGGGGGCCCCCGGGGAGCTGTTTTTT
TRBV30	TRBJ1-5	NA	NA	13	CAWSVGRDQPQHF	TGTGCCTGGAGTGTTGGGAGGGATCAGCCCCAGCATTTT
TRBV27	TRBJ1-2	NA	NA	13	CASSFIGGAGYTF	TGTGCCAGCAGTTTCATTGGGGGCGCTGGCTACACCTTC
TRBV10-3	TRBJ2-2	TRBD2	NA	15	CAISEAGGRTGELFF	TGTGCCATCAGTGAGGCGGGAGGGCGGACCGGGGAGCTGTTTTTT
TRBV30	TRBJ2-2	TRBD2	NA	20	CAWSPLYTGLAGDYTGELFF	TGTGCCTGGAGTCCTCTCTATACGGGACTAGCGGGGGATTACACCGGGGAGCTGTTTTTT
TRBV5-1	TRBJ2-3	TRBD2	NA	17	CASSSKTSGGLTDTQYF	TGCGCCAGCAGCTCCAAAACTAGCGGGGGTCTCACAGATACGCAGTATTTT
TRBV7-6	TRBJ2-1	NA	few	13	CASSPLARDEQFF	TGTGCCAGCAGCCCGCTAGCGCGGGATGAGCAGTTCTTC
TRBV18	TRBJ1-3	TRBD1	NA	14	CASQQGSSGNTIYF	TGTGCCAGCCAACAGGGGAGCTCTGGAAACACCATATATTTT
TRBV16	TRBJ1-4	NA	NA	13	CASSQWLNEKLFF	TGTGCCAGCAGCCAATGGCTTAATGAAAAACTGTTTTTT
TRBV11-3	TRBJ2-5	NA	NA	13	CASSLQLQETQYF	TGTGCCAGCAGCTTACAACTCCAAGAGACCCAGTACTTC
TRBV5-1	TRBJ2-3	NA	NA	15	CASSPSASLPDTQYF	TGCGCCAGCAGCCCCTCGGCTAGCCTCCCCGATACGCAGTATTTT
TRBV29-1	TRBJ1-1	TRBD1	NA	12	CSITGENTEAFF	TGCAGCATTACAGGGGAGAACACTGAAGCTTTCTTT
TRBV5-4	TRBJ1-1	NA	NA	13	CASSFPGGTEAFF	TGTGCCAGCAGCTTCCCCGGGGGGACTGAAGCTTTCTTT
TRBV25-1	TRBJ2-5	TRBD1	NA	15	CASSGDDRVLKTQYF	TGTGCCAGCAGTGGAGACGACAGGGTATTAAAGACCCAGTACTTC
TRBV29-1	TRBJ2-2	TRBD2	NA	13	CSVEFLAGGELFF	TGCAGCGTTGAGTTTCTAGCGGGCGGGGAGCTGTTTTTT
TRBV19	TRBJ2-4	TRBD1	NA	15	CASNTGQEIKNIQYF	TGTGCCAGTAATACGGGACAGGAAATCAAAAACATTCAGTACTTC
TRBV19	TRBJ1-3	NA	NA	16	CASSQGKGANGNTIYF	TGTGCCAGTAGCCAGGGAAAAGGGGCTAATGGAAACACCATATATTTT
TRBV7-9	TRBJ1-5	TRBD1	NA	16	CASSLGTGAGNQPQHF	TGTGCCAGCAGCTTAGGGACAGGGGCGGGCAATCAGCCCCAGCATTTT
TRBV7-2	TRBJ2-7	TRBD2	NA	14	CASSRTSGSYEQYF	TGTGCCAGCAGCCGGACTAGCGGGAGCTACGAGCAGTACTTC
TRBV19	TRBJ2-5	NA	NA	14	CASSLTTLQETQYF	TGTGCCAGTAGTCTGACGACACTCCAAGAGACCCAGTACTTC
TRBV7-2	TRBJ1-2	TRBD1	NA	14	CASGGTGKTYGYTF	TGTGCCTCCGGGGGGACAGGAAAGACTTATGGCTACACCTTC
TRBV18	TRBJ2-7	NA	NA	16	CASSSSRDKSSYEQYF	TGTGCCAGCTCCTCGAGCAGGGACAAGAGCTCCTACGAGCAGTACTTC
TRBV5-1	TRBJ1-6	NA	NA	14	CASSLTATNSPLHF	TGCGCCAGCAGCTTGACAGCCACAAATTCACCCCTCCACTTT
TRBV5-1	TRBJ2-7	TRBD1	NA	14	CASSPGQGSYEQYF	TGCGCCAGCAGCCCGGGACAGGGATCCTACGAGCAGTACTTC
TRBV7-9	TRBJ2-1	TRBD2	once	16	CASSLDATSPYNEQFF	TGTGCCAGCAGCTTAGACGCGACTAGCCCCTACAATGAGCAGTTCTTC
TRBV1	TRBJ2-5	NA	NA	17	CTSSLGLAGGNWETQYF	TGCACCAGCAGCCTGGGACTAGCGGGAGGGAACTGGGAGACCCAGTACTTC
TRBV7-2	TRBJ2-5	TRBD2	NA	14	CASSLTGGVETQYF	TGTGCCAGCAGCTTAACGGGGGGGGTGGAGACCCAGTACTTC
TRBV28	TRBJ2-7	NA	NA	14	CASSSPSYRGEQYF	TGTGCCAGCAGTTCCCCATCATATAGGGGGGAGCAGTACTTC
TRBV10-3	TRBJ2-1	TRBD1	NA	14	CAISEGTGYNEQFF	TGTGCCATCAGTGAGGGGACAGGATACAATGAGCAGTTCTTC
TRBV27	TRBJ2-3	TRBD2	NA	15	CASRTGREWRDTQYF	TGTGCCAGCAGAACGGGGCGGGAGTGGAGAGATACGCAGTATTTT
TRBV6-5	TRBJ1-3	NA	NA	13	CASSRHRGNTIYF	TGTGCCAGCAGTCGGCACAGGGGAAACACCATATATTTT
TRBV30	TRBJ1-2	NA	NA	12	CARIRAGYGYTF	TGTGCCCGGATTAGGGCGGGTTATGGCTACACCTTC
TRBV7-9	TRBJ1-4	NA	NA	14	CASSLWTAEEKLFF	TGTGCCAGCAGCCTGTGGACAGCTGAGGAAAAACTGTTTTTT
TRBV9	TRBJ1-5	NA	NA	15	CASSAGGGPDQPQHF	TGTGCCAGCAGCGCGGGCGGGGGGCCTGATCAGCCCCAGCATTTT
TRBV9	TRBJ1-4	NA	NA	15	CASSGQFATNEKLFF	TGTGCCAGCAGCGGGCAGTTTGCAACTAATGAAAAACTGTTTTTT
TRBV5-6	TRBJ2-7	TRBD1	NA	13	CASSTDRGDEQYF	TGTGCCAGCAGCACTGACAGGGGAGACGAGCAGTACTTC
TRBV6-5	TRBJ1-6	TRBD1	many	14	CASSTDRDYSPLHF	TGTGCCAGCAGCACGGACAGGGATTACTCACCCCTCCACTTT
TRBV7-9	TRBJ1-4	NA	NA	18	CASSLVPALSKTNEKLFF	TGTGCCAGCAGCTTAGTACCAGCGTTATCAAAAACTAATGAAAAACTGTTTTTT